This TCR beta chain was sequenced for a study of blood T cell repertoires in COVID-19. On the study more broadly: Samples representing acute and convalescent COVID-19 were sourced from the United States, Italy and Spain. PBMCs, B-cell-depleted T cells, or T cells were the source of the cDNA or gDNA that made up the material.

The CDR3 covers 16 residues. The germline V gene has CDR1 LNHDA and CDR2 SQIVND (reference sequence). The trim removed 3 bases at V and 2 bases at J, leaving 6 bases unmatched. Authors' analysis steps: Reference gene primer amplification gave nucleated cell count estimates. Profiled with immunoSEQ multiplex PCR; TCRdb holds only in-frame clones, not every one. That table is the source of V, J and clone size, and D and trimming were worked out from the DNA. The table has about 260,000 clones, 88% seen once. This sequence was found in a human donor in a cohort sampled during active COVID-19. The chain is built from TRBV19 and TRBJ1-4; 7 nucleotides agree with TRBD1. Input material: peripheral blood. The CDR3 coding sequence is TGTGCCAGTAGTATGTGGCAGGGGGATACTAATGAAAAACTGTTTTTT. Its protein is CASSMWQGDTNEKLFF.